These T cell receptor beta chains were read from a single sample in a study of CD8 T cells in ankylosing spondylitis. TCRdb used MiXCR to reprocess the 5' RACE reads, holding one entry per CDR3 protein. The sample carries around 770,000 distinct CDR3 sequences, 12% recorded once. What was sequenced was blood, either unsorted or a sorted T cell fraction (not recorded which). These receptors came from a male donor with ankylosing spondylitis. Each CDR3 is given with its conserved first and last residue. The listing skips clone size in some rows; elsewhere it reads once, few, many or a size class.

V gene: TRBV6-2/TRBV6-3; clone size: NA; J gene: TRBJ2-7; CDR3 protein: CASSYRQHYEQYF
V gene: TRBV7-8; clone size: few; J gene: TRBJ2-6; CDR3 protein: CASSLAGRTGSGANVLTF
V gene: TRBV29-1; clone size: many; J gene: TRBJ2-5; CDR3 protein: CSVLAGGPSETQYF
V gene: TRBV7-9; clone size: NA; J gene: TRBJ2-2; CDR3 protein: CASSSRARVTGELFF
V gene: TRBV10-3; clone size: few; J gene: TRBJ2-5; CDR3 protein: CAISRVPHPTVQETQYF
V gene: TRBV7-2; clone size: once; J gene: TRBJ2-3; CDR3 protein: CASSLFRGRLDTQYF
V gene: TRBV20-1; clone size: NA; J gene: TRBJ1-2; CDR3 protein: CSARDAENYGYTF
V gene: TRBV11-2; clone size: NA; J gene: TRBJ2-1; CDR3 protein: CASSLTGQSFNEQFF
V gene: TRBV4-3; clone size: NA; J gene: TRBJ1-1; CDR3 protein: CASSQDPHRATAWSTEAFF
V gene: TRBV29-1; clone size: many; J gene: TRBJ2-2; CDR3 protein: CTGGHGGELFF
V gene: TRBV30; clone size: NA; J gene: TRBJ1-2; CDR3 protein: CAWSPGGTNYGYTF
V gene: TRBV7-2; clone size: many; J gene: TRBJ2-7; CDR3 protein: CASSLQGAPYEQYF
V gene: TRBV6-6; clone size: few; J gene: TRBJ1-1; CDR3 protein: CATLLANTEAFF
V gene: TRBV7-2; clone size: NA; J gene: TRBJ2-3; CDR3 protein: CASSPKRVYTDTQYF
V gene: TRBV12-3/TRBV12-4; clone size: many; J gene: TRBJ2-7; CDR3 protein: CASSVGPAGGTYEQYF
V gene: TRBV5-6; clone size: few; J gene: TRBJ2-5; CDR3 protein: CASSSPGHQRTQYF
V gene: TRBV6-1; clone size: many; J gene: TRBJ2-2; CDR3 protein: CASSVGQASTGELFF
V gene: TRBV20-1; clone size: few; J gene: TRBJ1-2; CDR3 protein: CSALRTGEDYGYTF
V gene: TRBV28; clone size: many; J gene: TRBJ1-2; CDR3 protein: CASSWGNYGYTF
V gene: TRBV5-1; clone size: few; J gene: TRBJ2-7; CDR3 protein: CASRKQGSKAYEQYF
V gene: TRBV29-1; clone size: many; J gene: TRBJ1-1; CDR3 protein: CSVEVVIGNTEAFF
V gene: TRBV20-1; clone size: many; J gene: TRBJ2-7; CDR3 protein: CSARLGLAGDEQYF
V gene: TRBV11-2; clone size: NA; J gene: TRBJ2-7; CDR3 protein: CASSLGGQGIYEQYF
V gene: TRBV20-1; clone size: many; J gene: TRBJ1-1; CDR3 protein: CSARREGTEAFF
V gene: TRBV18; clone size: few; J gene: TRBJ2-3; CDR3 protein: CASSPRTGANTDTQYF
V gene: TRBV20-1; clone size: few; J gene: TRBJ2-7; CDR3 protein: CSASGRLWGEGDSYEQYF
V gene: TRBV4-2; clone size: few; J gene: TRBJ1-1; CDR3 protein: CASSREHRDTEAFF
V gene: TRBV29-1; clone size: few; J gene: TRBJ1-3; CDR3 protein: CSAGGGITGNTIYF
V gene: TRBV12-3/TRBV12-4; clone size: few; J gene: TRBJ1-3; CDR3 protein: CASSRYSGNTIYF
V gene: TRBV10-3; clone size: few; J gene: TRBJ1-4; CDR3 protein: CAISESGAGANNEKLFF
V gene: TRBV7-9; clone size: NA; J gene: TRBJ2-5; CDR3 protein: CASSNDREIAGQETQYF
V gene: TRBV5-1; clone size: many; J gene: TRBJ2-2; CDR3 protein: CASSLAGANTGELFF
V gene: TRBV5-8; clone size: few; J gene: TRBJ2-1; CDR3 protein: CASSDAGLAVGEQFF
V gene: TRBV20-1; clone size: many; J gene: TRBJ2-1; CDR3 protein: CSARVTGDSYNEQFF
V gene: TRBV6-5; clone size: few; J gene: TRBJ1-4; CDR3 protein: CASSYSGRGSGNEKLFF
V gene: TRBV5-1; clone size: many; J gene: TRBJ2-5; CDR3 protein: CASSLVAEQETQYF
V gene: TRBV6-1; clone size: few; J gene: TRBJ2-7; CDR3 protein: CASRPGTMPYEQYF
V gene: TRBV10-3; clone size: NA; J gene: TRBJ1-3; CDR3 protein: CAIEETAASGNTIYF
V gene: TRBV29-1; clone size: few; J gene: TRBJ2-5; CDR3 protein: CSVDSSKRTQETQYF
V gene: TRBV27; clone size: NA; J gene: TRBJ2-7; CDR3 protein: CASSSLAGVSYEQYF
V gene: TRBV20-1; clone size: many; J gene: TRBJ2-1; CDR3 protein: CSARRASSYNEQFF
V gene: TRBV15; clone size: few; J gene: TRBJ2-7; CDR3 protein: CATSRRGQYEQYF
V gene: TRBV7-9; clone size: few; J gene: TRBJ1-1; CDR3 protein: CASSRGTGGAEAFF
V gene: TRBV6-2/TRBV6-3; clone size: NA; J gene: TRBJ2-1; CDR3 protein: CASSSTGLWAYNEQFF
V gene: TRBV11-2; clone size: few; J gene: TRBJ2-1; CDR3 protein: CASSLSRIYNEQFF
V gene: TRBV4-3; clone size: few; J gene: TRBJ2-4; CDR3 protein: CASSQPGEDSKQYF
V gene: TRBV5-1; clone size: few; J gene: TRBJ2-2; CDR3 protein: CASSTQGEPGTSARFTGELFF
V gene: TRBV2; clone size: many; J gene: TRBJ1-6; CDR3 protein: CASITGRAYNSPLHF
V gene: TRBV20-1; clone size: many; J gene: TRBJ2-7; CDR3 protein: CSARDPTSGGYEQYF
V gene: TRBV28; clone size: many; J gene: TRBJ1-5; CDR3 protein: CASKRQSNQPQHF
V gene: TRBV12-3/TRBV12-4; clone size: few; J gene: TRBJ1-6; CDR3 protein: CASRMGTGYNSPLHF
V gene: TRBV12-3/TRBV12-4; clone size: NA; J gene: TRBJ2-7; CDR3 protein: CASSPLGCEQYF
V gene: TRBV6-2/TRBV6-3; clone size: NA; J gene: TRBJ2-7; CDR3 protein: CASSYEGGTPAEEQYF
V gene: TRBV28; clone size: few; J gene: TRBJ1-2; CDR3 protein: CASRSTGSYGYTF
V gene: TRBV12-3/TRBV12-4; clone size: NA; J gene: TRBJ2-7; CDR3 protein: CASSFRAGGFMDEQYF
V gene: TRBV30; clone size: NA; J gene: TRBJ1-2; CDR3 protein: CAGKRTGNYGYTF
V gene: TRBV29-1; clone size: many; J gene: TRBJ2-2; CDR3 protein: CSVGPGTVNTGELFF
V gene: TRBV7-8; clone size: NA; J gene: TRBJ2-3; CDR3 protein: CASSLEVSWTDTQYF
V gene: TRBV25-1; clone size: few; J gene: TRBJ1-2; CDR3 protein: CASSEWLVGRNGYTF